The rows below give T cell receptor beta chains drawn from one sample of a study of technical replicates of blood from a few donors. The assay was immunoSEQ multiplex PCR, and TCRdb's table has in-frame clones only and misses some. There are some 66,000 clones in the sample; about 98% occur only once, and about 0.16% lies in the top ten. The sample was T cells isolated from PBMCs. All receptors derive from a human donor in good health. CDR3s leave out the opening cysteine and the closing phenylalanine or tryptophan.

cdr3_length j_call v_call cdr3_aa
14 TRBJ2-5 TRBV28 ASSGGSGGGQETQY
10 TRBJ2-7 TRBV29-1 SVPGEGYEQY
14 TRBJ1-5 TRBV28 ASRLGTGGGIQPQH
12 TRBJ1-1 TRBV6-1 ASTLRGGGTEAF
19 TRBJ2-6 TRBV2 ASSLTPLLAGGPPGANVLT
14 TRBJ2-7 TRBV11-3 ASSLGNLRSSYEQY
13 TRBJ1-5 TRBV15 ATSRGTGNNQPQH
12 TRBJ2-3 TRBV25-1 ASSSGGGTDTQY
13 TRBJ2-7 TRBV4-1 ASSQVAGGRYEQY
12 TRBJ2-1 TRBV29-1 SVRRDRVNNEQF
15 TRBJ2-7 TRBV2 ASSEKASGAKLREQY
11 TRBJ1-4 TRBV5-1 ASSIDRSEKLF
15 TRBJ2-1 TRBV2 ASSGPGTSGRFNEQF
13 TRBJ2-2 TRBV7-7 ASSLGTSGTGELF
14 TRBJ2-1 TRBV19 ASSIEGLAAYNEQF
14 TRBJ2-7 TRBV28 ASSNNRGLIIYEQY
12 TRBJ2-3 TRBV11-3 ASSSVRETDTQY
13 TRBJ2-7 TRBV11-2 ASSHSGRPSGEQY
11 TRBJ2-5 TRBV5-5 ASSPVTVETQY
13 TRBJ2-7 TRBV11-2 ASSLDPGQPYEQY
11 TRBJ1-5 TRBV5-1 ASSRTGNQPQH
13 TRBJ1-2 TRBV7-9 ASSLTPIPIITDT
10 TRBJ2-2 TRBV15 ATGPGNGELF
12 TRBJ2-5 TRBV5-1 ASSFTGGEETQY
13 TRBJ2-3 TRBV29-1 SVRQPAGGPDTQY
12 TRBJ2-2 TRBV5-1 ASKGQLITGELF
12 TRBJ2-7 TRBV5-6 ASSFPGLPYEQY
14 TRBJ2-7 TRBV2 ASSPLLGVSGLEQY
6 TRBJ1-5 TRBV6-6 ASSRGH
13 TRBJ2-5 TRBV5-1 ASSPLDRYQETQY
13 TRBJ2-1 TRBV2 ASSGTSGSYNEQF
13 TRBJ1-2 TRBV7-6 ASSLAQGANYGYT
14 TRBJ2-3 TRBV4-1 ASSQDASGGADTQY
13 TRBJ2-1 TRBV7-9 ASSEGQGAHNEQF
12 TRBJ1-5 TRBV28 ASSFPRGGQPQH
12 TRBJ1-1 TRBV10-1 ASSSLLGPGEAF
9 TRBJ1-4 TRBV2 ASSPDRGLF
14 TRBJ2-5 TRBV19 ASSISGTGTQETQY
10 TRBJ1-4 TRBV5-1 ASKEGPEKLF
14 TRBJ2-5 TRBV12-5 ASALNPGQLQETQY